A single sample gave rise to the 27 T cell receptor beta chains below, sequenced in a study of CD8 T cells in ankylosing spondylitis. Regarding the study as a whole: A TCR beta motif made of 7 to 9 highly homologous variants seemed typical of ankylosing spondylitis blood.

The antigens for these receptors are not known. TCRdb re-analysed the 5' RACE reads in MiXCR, keeping a single row per CDR3 protein. The sample holds 450,000 to 550,000 distinct CDR3 sequences, less than 6% seen once. The source material was blood, either unsorted or a sorted T cell fraction (not recorded which). These receptors came from a male donor with ankylosing spondylitis.

This clonotype was detected many times. The rearrangement links TRBV18 to TRBJ2-5; D gene uncertain. This CDR3 region has 13 residues. V was cut by 3 bases and J by 1 base, with 6 bases left in between. Germline V gene data show CDR1 as KGHSH and CDR2 as LQKENI. The CDR3 DNA reads TGTGCCAGCTCACCGAACAGCCAAGAGACCCAGTACTTC. Its translation is CASSPNSQETQYF.

This clonotype has more than one count but fewer than ten. V and J are TRBV7-6 and TRBJ1-5; no clear D. The CDR3 covers 13 residues. Per the germline V gene, CDR1 is SGHVS and CDR2 is FNYEAQ. The V and J ends lost 0 bases and 7 bases respectively, with 7 bases between them. CDR3 DNA: TGTGCCAGCAGCTTAGCCCCCGCCCAGCCCCAGCATTTT. It translates to CASSLAPAQPQHF.

V usage is TRBV7-2 and J usage is TRBJ2-2, with 11 nucleotides matching TRBD2. J was trimmed by 5 bases and V by 3 bases; bases with no gene match: 5. Per the germline V gene, CDR1 is SGHTA and CDR2 is FQGNSA. The CDR3 consists of 16 residues. The CDR3 DNA reads as TGTGCCAGCAGCTTTAGCGGGGGGGCGGGGACCGGGGAGCTGTTTTTT. Translating it yields CASSFSGGAGTGELFF.

J is TRBJ2-7 and V is TRBV6-1; tentatively, D is TRBD1 (6 bases). CDR1 is MNHNS, CDR2 SASEGT, per germline. CDR3 length equals 14 residues. Trimming pared 1 base from V and 6 bases from J, leaving 13 bases between. The CDR3 DNA sequence: TGTGCCAGCAGTGAAGGTGACAGGTCGGGCGAGCAGTACTTC. Translated: CASSEGDRSGEQYF.

The V and J genes are TRBV4-3 and TRBJ2-4; D not resolved. CDR3 length: 14 amino acids. Germline CDR1 LGHNA, CDR2 YSLEER. V was shortened by 0 bases and J by 6 bases, with 9 bases between the two germline ends. In nucleotides, the CDR3 is TGCGCCAGCAGCCAAGAAGAATTGGGAAACATTCAGTACTTC. It codes for CASSQEELGNIQYF.

The chain employs TRBV18 and TRBJ2-3, with a tentative D call TRBD1 (5 bases). The CDR3 loop spans 16 amino acids. The V and J ends lost 3 bases and 3 bases respectively, with 16 bases between them. The V gene's germline CDR1 is KGHSH and CDR2 LQKENI. The CDR3 protein is CASSPGANLRTDTQYF. CDR3 sequence (DNA): TGTGCCAGCTCACCTGGGGCTAACCTCCGGACAGATACGCAGTATTTT.

This clonotype was seen ten or more times. This rearrangement joins TRBV4-1 to TRBJ2-1; 12 nucleotides agree with TRBD2. This CDR3 is 16 amino acids long. Unmatched junction bases numbered 8, after V lost 4 bases and J lost 7 bases. CDR1 and CDR2 from the germline V gene are MGHRA and YSYEKL. CDR3 in DNA: TGCGCCAGCAGCCGACAGACTAGCGGGGGAACGAATGAGCAGTTCTTC. Protein sequence: CASSRQTSGGTNEQFF.

The chain joins TRBV5-1 to TRBJ2-1; the D gene is possibly TRBD2 (5 bases). Trimming left V 4 bases short and J 4 bases short, with 21 bases between. This CDR3 spans 17 amino acids. From germline, CDR1 is SGHRS and CDR2 YFSETQ. The CDR3 nucleotides are TGCGCCAGCAGCCGTAGGCCCGACTACCCTTTTTACAATGAGCAGTTCTTC. It specifies CASSRRPDYPFYNEQFF.

This clonotype was found many times. The genes are TRBV7-2 and TRBJ2-7; possible D gene TRBD1, 5 bases. The germline V and J ends were trimmed by 4 bases and 1 base, with 20 bases remaining between them. Germline CDR1 SGHTA, CDR2 FQGNSA. The CDR3 covers 17 residues. As DNA, the CDR3 is TGTGCCAGCAGCTACAGGTTCGTGGACACCCGATCCTACGAGCAGTACTTC. It specifies CASSYRFVDTRSYEQYF.

This clonotype was observed at least ten times. CDR3 in amino acids: CSAPGQAYGYTF. DNA of the CDR3: TGCAGTGCTCCGGGACAGGCATATGGCTACACCTTC. The J gene is TRBJ1-2, the V gene TRBV20-1; 8 positions agree with TRBD1. Per germline, CDR1 DFQATT and CDR2 SNEGSKA (reference sequence). The ends lost 5 bases at V and 5 bases at J; junction bases unmatched: 4. The CDR3 spans 12 residues.

This clonotype was seen at least ten times. J is TRBJ2-1 and V is TRBV10-3; 8 bases are shared with TRBD1. This CDR3 spans 15 amino acids. Unmatched junction bases numbered 4, after V lost 5 bases and J lost 1 base. Germline loops: CDR1 ENHRY, CDR2 SYGVKD. The CDR3 nucleotides are TGTGCCATCAGTACAGGGGGGCCTTCCTACAATGAGCAGTTCTTC. Encoded protein: CAISTGGPSYNEQFF.

This clonotype has at least ten counts. The chain is built from TRBV6-1 and TRBJ1-6; D uncertain. The CDR3 contains 14 residues. The germline V gene encodes CDR1 MNHNS and CDR2 SASEGT. The V end was cut by 4 bases, the J end by 14 bases, with 18 bases between. The CDR3 reads CASSAETGSSTLHF. CDR3 sequence (DNA): TGTGCCAGCAGTGCCGAAACGGGGTCTTCTACCCTCCACTTT.

This clonotype was counted many times. The chain combines TRBV4-1 with TRBJ1-1, with TRBD1 as a possible D gene (5 bases). The germline V gene has CDR1 MGHRA and CDR2 YSYEKL. The CDR3 totals 14 residues. V shed 4 bases and J shed 4 bases, with 13 bases lying between them. The CDR3 coding sequence is TGCGCCAGCAGCCCTTCCCTAGGGGCCACTGAAGCTTTCTTT. Translating it yields CASSPSLGATEAFF.

The chain carries TRBV25-1 and TRBJ2-5; TRBD1 agrees at 8 bases. Germline CDR1 and CDR2: MGHDK and SYGVNS. The ends lost 1 base at V and 5 bases at J; junction bases unmatched: 6. This CDR3 contains 15 residues. The CDR3 region is CASSEWAGGRETQYF. In nucleotides, the CDR3 is TGTGCCAGCAGTGAATGGGCAGGGGGCCGGGAGACCCAGTACTTC.

This clonotype has ten or more counts. This chain links TRBV7-2 with TRBJ2-5; TRBD2 is a possible D gene (6 bases). Trimming shortened V by 0 bases and J by 5 bases, and 7 bases separated the two germline ends. Germline assignment: CDR1 SGHTA and CDR2 FQGNSA. The CDR3 totals 13 residues. The DNA of the CDR3 is TGTGCCAGCAGCTTAGCGAGCGGGGAGACCCAGTACTTC. Translated: CASSLASGETQYF.

In its sample, this clonotype was seen many times. This chain joins TRBV6-2 or TRBV6-3 and TRBJ2-1; possible D gene TRBD2, 6 bases. This CDR3 is built from 15 residues. The V and J ends lost 5 bases and 3 bases respectively, with 14 bases between them. Per germline, CDR1 MNHEY and CDR2 SVGEGT. In DNA, the CDR3 is TGTGCCAGCAGTCGATCAGCGGGTAGCTACAATGAGCAGTTCTTC. The encoded protein is CASSRSAGSYNEQFF.

The table lists this clonotype with a few counts. The chain employs TRBV15 and TRBJ2-3; D gene uncertain. Trimming took 6 bases from V and 5 from J, leaving 12 bases between them. Germline CDR1 LNHNV, CDR2 YYDKDF (reference sequence). The CDR3 is made up of 13 amino acids. In DNA, the CDR3 is TGTGCCACCAGTTTATCGCGGCGAGATACGCAGTATTTT. It translates to CATSLSRRDTQYF.

As concerns this clonotype: It may be a read error: a sequence one base away is much more abundant. V and J are TRBV13 and TRBJ2-3; 7 nucleotides match TRBD1. Germline V gives CDR1 PRHDT, CDR2 FYEKMQ (reference sequence). The CDR3 runs 14 residues. The DNA for the CDR3 is TGTGCCAGCAGCAACAGGGGCAGCACAGGTACGCAGTATTTT. Translating gives CASSNRGSTGTQYF. Full variable domain (rest looked up from reference TRBV13 and TRBJ2-3): AAGVIQSPRHLIKEKRETATLKCYPIPRHDTVYWYQQGPGQDPQFLISFYEKMQSDKGSIPDRFSAQQFSDYHSELNMSSLELGDSALYFCASSNRGSTGTQYFGPGTRLTVL.

In this sample, this clonotype turned up many times. The junction differs from germline at one of its ends, possibly a read error. The chain combines TRBV29-1 with TRBJ1-1; 11 nucleotides match TRBD1. This CDR3 is built from 13 residues. Germline V gene data show CDR1 as SQVTM and CDR2 as ANQGSEA. The CDR3 loop is CSVEVWDRGNRLF. The CDR3 nucleotides are TGCAGCGTTGAAGTTTGGGACAGGGGGAATAGGCTCTTT.

This clonotype was seen repeatedly, ten times or more. The genes are TRBV6-5 and TRBJ2-3; 9 bases line up with TRBD1. This CDR3 contains 16 residues. From germline, CDR1 is MNHEY and CDR2 SVGAGI. The V and J ends lost 4 bases and 3 bases, in that order; junction bases with no gene match: 8. CDR3 DNA sequence: TGTGCCAGCAGTTCAACGACAGGGGGTAATACAGATACGCAGTATTTT. It specifies CASSSTTGGNTDTQYF.

This clonotype has at least ten counts. The genes are TRBV20-1 and TRBJ2-7; weak D call: TRBD2 (5 bases). The CDR3 length is 12 residues. V shed 6 bases and J shed 4 bases, with 13 bases lying between them. CDR1 and CDR2 from the germline V gene are DFQATT and SNEGSKA (reference sequence). CDR3 DNA: TGCAGTGCGAACCGGGAAACATACGAGCAGTACTTC. Encoded protein: CSANRETYEQYF.

This clonotype was observed at least ten times. V usage is TRBV20-1 and J usage is TRBJ1-1, with 9 nucleotides matching TRBD1. V was pared by 5 bases and J by 3 bases, with 13 bases of the junction left unmatched. This CDR3 is 16 amino acids long. Per germline, CDR1 DFQATT and CDR2 SNEGSKA (reference sequence). CDR3 DNA: TGCAGTGCTTCCGACAGGACAGGGGCGGGGGACACTGAAGCTTTCTTT. This codes for CSASDRTGAGDTEAFF.

J is TRBJ2-4 and V is TRBV6-1; 7 nucleotides line up with TRBD1. This CDR3 region has 16 residues. J was trimmed by 0 bases and V by 5 bases; bases with no gene match: 7. The germline V gene encodes CDR1 MNHNS and CDR2 SASEGT. Written as DNA, the CDR3 is TGTGCCAGCAGTACCAGGACAGGATTAGCCAAAAACATTCAGTACTTC. Translation gives CASSTRTGLAKNIQYF.

This clonotype came up a few times. This chain joins TRBV12-5 and TRBJ2-3; 7 positions match TRBD1. CDR1 and CDR2 (germline): LGHNT, FRNRAP. The CDR3 loop spans 13 amino acids. Germline trimming cut 3 bases from V and 3 bases from J; bases unmatched to any gene: 0. CDR3 bases: TGTGCTAGTGGTTTACAGGGGACAGATACGCAGTATTTT. This encodes CASGLQGTDTQYF.

The table lists this clonotype with many counts. The chain recombines TRBV20-1 with TRBJ2-7; a possible D gene is TRBD1 (6 bases). Germline CDR1 and CDR2: DFQATT and SNEGSKA (reference sequence). V was cut by 6 bases and J by 10 bases, with 25 bases left in between. The CDR3 sequence is 14 residues long. The CDR3 bases are TGCAGTGCAAACCGGGACACTCTTCCCCGTATCCAGTACTTC. Translated: CSANRDTLPRIQYF.

This clonotype was seen just once. This chain links TRBV27 with TRBJ2-1; 10 nucleotides match TRBD2. This CDR3 spans 16 amino acids. V trimming: 4 bases; J trimming: 0 bases; junction bases outside the gene matches: 3. CDR1 MNHEY and CDR2 SMNVEV come from the germline V gene (reference sequence). The CDR3, as DNA: TGTGCCAGCAGTTGGGGACTAGCGAGCTCCTACAATGAGCAGTTCTTC. It specifies CASSWGLASSYNEQFF.

This clonotype was found many times. The chain is built from TRBV20-1 and TRBJ1-1; no reliable D call. Trimming took off 4 bases at V and 1 base at J, with 10 bases between the two ends. Looked up from germline, CDR1 is DFQATT and CDR2 is SNEGSKA (reference sequence). The CDR3 length is 13 residues. Written as DNA, the CDR3 is TGCAGTGCTATCCGGGATTCGAACACTGAAGCTTTCTTT. The encoded protein is CSAIRDSNTEAFF.